The source of this TCR beta chain is a study of T cell responses to AZD1222 COVID-19 vaccine. On the study more broadly: Pooled in the analysis were second doses at about 4 or about 12 weeks. Whole-study findings and limits: None of the repertoires were sampled until the peak T cell response had passed. The study reported that nearly half of spike-specific TCRs target unmutated variant regions. There were mostly white British donors and more females than males, and clonal diversity was possibly underestimated.

The protocol was immunoSEQ multiplex PCR, while the TCRdb copy is restricted to in-frame clones and leaves out a portion. The sample lists some 87,000 clones, 85% to 90% occurring once. CDR3 size: 12 residues. The germline CDR1 and CDR2 sequences are MDHEN and SYDVKM. Trimming left V 11 bases short and J 0 bases short, with 8 bases between. As to this clone: What it binds is not known.

Sample: peripheral blood, taken on day 0 of AZD1222 vaccination. V gene TRBV28 combines with J gene TRBJ1-3; D is possibly TRBD1 (5 bases). The TCR sequence derives from an adult in good health. CDR3 DNA: TGTGCCGGGGGGGGCTCTGGAAACACCATATATTTT. Its translation is CAGGGSGNTIYF.